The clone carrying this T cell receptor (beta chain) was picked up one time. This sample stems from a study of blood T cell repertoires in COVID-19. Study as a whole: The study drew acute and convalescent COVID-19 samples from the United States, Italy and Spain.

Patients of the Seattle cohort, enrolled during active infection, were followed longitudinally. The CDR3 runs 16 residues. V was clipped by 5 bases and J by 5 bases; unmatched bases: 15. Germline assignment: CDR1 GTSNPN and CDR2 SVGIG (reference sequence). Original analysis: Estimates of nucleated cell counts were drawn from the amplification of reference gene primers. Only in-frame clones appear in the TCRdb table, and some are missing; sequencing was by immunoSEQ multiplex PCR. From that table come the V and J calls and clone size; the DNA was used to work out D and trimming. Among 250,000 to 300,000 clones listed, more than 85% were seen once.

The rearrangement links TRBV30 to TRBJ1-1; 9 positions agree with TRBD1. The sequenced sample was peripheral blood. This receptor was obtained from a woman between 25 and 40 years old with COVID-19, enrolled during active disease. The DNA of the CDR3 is TGTGCCTGGGGTTCCCCGGGACAGGGACGGCGTACTGAAGCTTTCTTT. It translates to CAWGSPGQGRRTEAFF.